The TCR beta chain described here comes from a study of blood T cell repertoires in COVID-19. In the authors' methods: Amplification from reference gene primers served as the basis for estimated nucleated cell counts. TCRdb's table, derived via immunoSEQ multiplex PCR, lists solely in-frame clones and lacks some. Clone size and the V and J calls come from that table; the DNA yielded D and trimming. The repertoire holds about 280,000 clones, with 65% to 90% as singletons. The CDR3 has 15 amino acids. The germline CDR1 and CDR2 sequences are SNHLY and FYNNEI. With V trimmed by 3 bases and J by 4 bases, 5 bases remained unmatched. This clone was seen a single time.

The source material was peripheral blood. The source of this sequence is a human donor in a cohort sampled during active COVID-19. The rearrangement joins TRBV2 to TRBJ1-4; 7 nucleotides align to TRBD1. CDR3 coding DNA: TGTGCCAGCAGTGAGACAGGGTCGAATAATGAAAAACTGTTTTTT. It translates to CASSETGSNNEKLFF.